This is a list of T cell receptor beta chains from one sample in a study of cytomegalovirus exposure and HLA in healthy donors. Only in-frame clones appear in the TCRdb table, and some are missing; sequencing was by immunoSEQ multiplex PCR. The table includes about 120,000 clones, about 96% detected once. The specimen was PBMCs. The source is a man between 18 and 35 years old in good health and CMV-seronegative. The CDR3 runs from the conserved cysteine through the conserved F or W. Each record gives: CDR3 protein, V gene.

CASSLWPGKDYEQYF TRBV5-6
CASSYGRGEVEQYF TRBV6-5
CASSIWEDTEAFF TRBV19
CASSVAGVGAEQYF TRBV9
CSVEGAGYTEAFF TRBV29-1
CASSFTGGDNEQFF TRBV7-3
CASSFAGTNEKLFF TRBV28
CSPTGAEQYF TRBV29-1
CAWSANRQGHGYTF TRBV30
CASTWGDSSEVGELFF TRBV5-1
CASSYSRQSGANVLTF TRBV6-5
CASSQRIGDEQYF TRBV5-6
CAWKEYIYNEQYF TRBV30
CASSQSQGAWGYTF TRBV4-1
CASGFGTYSNQPQHF TRBV12-5
CASRREGQGMNQPQHF TRBV19
CASSFGLAGSQYF TRBV2
CASSLGASGWNNEQFF TRBV7-8
CASSGQGHQPQHF TRBV27
CASTRGKSTEAFF TRBV28
CASRGRGRRYNEQFF TRBV28
CASRRGGAANVLTF TRBV19
CASSRQAHPIEAFF TRBV7-9
CASSYADRETEAFF TRBV13
CSVGSATSGSTNTGELFF TRBV29-1
CASSPGGGYEQYF TRBV7-9
CASSSTGGEDTQYF TRBV5-1
CASSFTGATDTQYF TRBV6-5
CASSLGLANQPQHF TRBV28
CASSDQGNQPQHF TRBV13
CASSTRLAGGEQYF TRBV4-2
CASSFWTSGRDNEQFF TRBV27